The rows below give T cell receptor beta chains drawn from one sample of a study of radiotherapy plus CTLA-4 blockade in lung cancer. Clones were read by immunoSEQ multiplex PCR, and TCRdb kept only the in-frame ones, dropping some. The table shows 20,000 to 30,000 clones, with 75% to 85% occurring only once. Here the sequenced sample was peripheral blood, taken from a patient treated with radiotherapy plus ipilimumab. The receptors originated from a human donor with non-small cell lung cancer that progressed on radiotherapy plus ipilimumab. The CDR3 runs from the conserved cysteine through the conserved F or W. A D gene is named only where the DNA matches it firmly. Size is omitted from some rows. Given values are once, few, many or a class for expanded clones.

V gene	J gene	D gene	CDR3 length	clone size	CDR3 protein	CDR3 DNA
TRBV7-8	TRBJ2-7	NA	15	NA	CASKQRAIGRDEQYF	TGTGCCAGCAAACAACGGGCCATAGGGCGGGACGAGCAGTACTTC
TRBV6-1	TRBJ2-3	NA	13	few	CASSHYRLDTQYF	TGTGCCAGCAGTCACTACAGACTTGATACGCAGTATTTT
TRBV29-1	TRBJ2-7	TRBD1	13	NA	CSVVQGDVYEQYF	TGCAGCGTTGTCCAGGGGGATGTCTACGAGCAGTACTTC
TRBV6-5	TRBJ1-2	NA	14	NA	CASSPTGGVYGYTF	TGTGCCAGCAGCCCGACAGGAGGGGTGTATGGCTACACCTTC
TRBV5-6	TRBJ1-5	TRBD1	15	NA	CASSLGGYSNQPQHF	TGTGCCAGCAGCCTAGGGGGCTATAGCAATCAGCCCCAGCATTTT
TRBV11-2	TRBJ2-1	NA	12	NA	CASSLGHMVQFF	TGTGCCAGCAGCTTAGGACATATGGTGCAGTTCTTC
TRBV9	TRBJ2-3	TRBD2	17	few	CASSLGVRGGAGDTQYF	TGTGCCAGCAGCTTGGGCGTTCGCGGGGGGGCCGGGGATACGCAGTATTTT
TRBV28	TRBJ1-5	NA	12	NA	CASSSRSEPQHF	TGTGCCAGCAGTTCCCGCTCAGAGCCCCAGCATTTT
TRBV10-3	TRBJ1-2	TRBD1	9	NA	CAAGQENTF	TGTGCCGCGGGACAGGAAAACACCTTC
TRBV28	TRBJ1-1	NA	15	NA	CASSPLETADLEAFF	TGTGCCAGCAGTCCCCTGGAGACAGCTGATCTTGAAGCTTTCTTT
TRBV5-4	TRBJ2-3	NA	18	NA	CASSSSGAFDRATDTQYF	TGTGCCAGCAGCTCCTCGGGGGCCTTCGATAGGGCAACAGATACGCAGTATTTT
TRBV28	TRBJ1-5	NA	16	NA	CASSLLVAANNQPQHF	TGTGCCAGCAGTTTATTGGTGGCAGCCAACAATCAGCCCCAGCATTTT
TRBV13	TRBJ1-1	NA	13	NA	CASSLGGKRATFF	TGTGCCAGCAGCTTAGGCGGCAAAAGGGCTACTTTCTTT
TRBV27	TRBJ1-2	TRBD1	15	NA	CASSISDREAYGYTF	TGTGCCAGCAGCATCTCGGACAGGGAGGCCTATGGCTACACCTTC
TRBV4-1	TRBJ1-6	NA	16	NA	CASSQAQGRVVSPLHF	TGCGCCAGCAGCCAAGCCCAGGGAAGGGTGGTTTCACCCCTCCACTTT
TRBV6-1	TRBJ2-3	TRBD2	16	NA	CASSVHLAGGVDTQYF	TGTGCCAGCAGTGTCCACTTAGCGGGAGGCGTAGATACGCAGTATTTT
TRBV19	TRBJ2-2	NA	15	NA	CASSARVVVTGELFF	TGTGCCAGTAGTGCAAGGGTAGTAGTCACCGGGGAGCTGTTTTTT
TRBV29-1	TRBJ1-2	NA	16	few	CSVEDWEKTRYYGYTF	TGCAGCGTTGAAGACTGGGAAAAGACACGCTACTATGGCTACACCTTC
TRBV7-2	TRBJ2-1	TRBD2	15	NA	CASSFRGGFYNEQFF	TGTGCCAGCAGCTTTCGGGGGGGGTTTTACAATGAGCAGTTCTTC
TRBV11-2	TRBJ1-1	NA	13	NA	CASSLERVAEAFF	TGTGCCAGCAGCTTAGAACGGGTTGCTGAAGCTTTCTTT
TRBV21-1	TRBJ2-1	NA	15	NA	CASKLEGGGYNEQFF	TGTGCCAGCAAACTGGAGGGAGGGGGATACAATGAGCAGTTCTTC
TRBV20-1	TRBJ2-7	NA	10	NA	CSARVGRQYF	TGCAGTGCTAGGGTTGGGCGACAGTACTTC
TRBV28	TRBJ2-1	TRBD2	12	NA	CASSFGLAEEFF	TGTGCCAGCAGTTTCGGACTAGCGGAGGAGTTCTTC
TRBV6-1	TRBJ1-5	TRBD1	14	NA	CASGGQGDSQPQHF	TGTGCCAGCGGGGGACAGGGGGATTCTCAGCCCCAGCATTTT
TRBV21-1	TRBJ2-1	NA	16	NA	CASSKVGPGLPREQFF	TGTGCCAGCAGCAAAGTGGGACCAGGCCTACCTCGGGAGCAGTTCTTC
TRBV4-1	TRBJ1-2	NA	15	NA	CASSPNKGADYGYTF	TGCGCCAGCAGCCCAAATAAGGGAGCAGACTATGGCTACACCTTC
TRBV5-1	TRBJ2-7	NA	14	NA	CASKRLASSYEQYF	TGCGCCAGCAAACGGTTAGCAAGCTCCTACGAGCAGTACTTC
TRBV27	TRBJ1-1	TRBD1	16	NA	CASTRTGGWGNTEAFF	TGTGCCAGTACTAGGACAGGGGGCTGGGGGAACACTGAAGCTTTCTTT
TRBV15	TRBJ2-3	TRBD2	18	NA	CATSRKRTSGSITDTQYF	TGTGCCACCAGCAGAAAGAGGACTAGCGGGAGTATAACAGATACGCAGTATTTT
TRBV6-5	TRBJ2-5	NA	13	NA	CASSPVVAETQYF	TGTGCCAGCAGTCCCGTGGTAGCGGAGACCCAGTACTTC
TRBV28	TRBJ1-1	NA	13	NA	CASSFSLNTEAFF	TGTGCCAGCAGTTTCTCGTTAAACACTGAAGCTTTCTTT
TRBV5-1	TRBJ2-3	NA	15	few	CASSLGQAVADTQYF	TGCGCCAGCAGCTTGGGGCAGGCGGTCGCAGATACGCAGTATTTT
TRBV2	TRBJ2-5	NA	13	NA	CASSEDLGDHQYF	TGTGCCAGCAGTGAAGATCTTGGGGACCACCAGTACTTC
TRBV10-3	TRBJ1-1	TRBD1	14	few	CAIRGQGGNTEAFF	TGTGCCATCAGGGGACAGGGGGGGAACACTGAAGCTTTCTTT
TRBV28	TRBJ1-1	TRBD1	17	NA	CASTTYRTGGGNTEAFF	TGTGCCAGCACCACGTACCGGACAGGCGGGGGGAACACTGAAGCTTTCTTT
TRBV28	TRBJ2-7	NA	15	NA	CASSPGPQGIYEQYF	TGTGCCAGCAGCCCAGGACCTCAAGGGATCTACGAGCAGTACTTC
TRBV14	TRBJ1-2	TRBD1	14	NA	CASSRTTGGVGYTF	TGTGCCAGCAGCCGAACGACAGGGGGCGTTGGCTACACCTTC
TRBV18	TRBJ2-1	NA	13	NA	CASSSTPDNEQFF	TGTGCCAGCTCATCGACTCCGGACAATGAGCAGTTCTTC
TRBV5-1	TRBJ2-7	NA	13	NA	CASSLGQTGEQYF	TGCGCCAGCAGCTTGGGGCAAACGGGCGAGCAGTACTTC
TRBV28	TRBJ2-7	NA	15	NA	CASSFGGIQTYEQYF	TGTGCCAGCAGTTTCGGTGGGATCCAGACCTACGAGCAGTACTTC
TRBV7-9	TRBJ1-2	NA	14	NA	CASSPGVAHYGYTF	TGTGCCAGCAGCCCCGGGGTTGCTCACTATGGCTACACCTTC
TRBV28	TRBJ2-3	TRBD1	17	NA	CASSGTGATPSTDTQYF	TGTGCCAGCAGCGGGACAGGGGCTACACCTAGCACAGATACGCAGTATTTT
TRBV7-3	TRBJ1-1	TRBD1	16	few	CASSQTGGSSSAEAFF	TGTGCCAGCAGCCAGACAGGGGGCTCCTCCTCCGCTGAAGCTTTCTTT
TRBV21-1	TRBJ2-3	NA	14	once	CARESGNRSDTQYF	TGTGCCAGGGAGAGCGGGAATCGGTCAGATACGCAGTATTTT
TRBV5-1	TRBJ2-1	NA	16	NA	CASSRRQVVDGSEQFF	TGCGCCAGCAGCCGAAGACAAGTGGTGGATGGCAGTGAGCAGTTCTTC
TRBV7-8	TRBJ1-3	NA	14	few	CASRDGHSGNTIYF	TGTGCCAGCAGGGACGGGCACTCTGGAAACACCATATATTTT
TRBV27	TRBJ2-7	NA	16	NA	CASRIQGYGTSVEQYF	TGTGCCAGCAGGATCCAGGGTTACGGGACTTCGGTCGAGCAGTACTTC
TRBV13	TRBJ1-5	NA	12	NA	CASSLGNQPQHF	TGTGCCAGCAGCTTAGGCAATCAGCCCCAGCATTTT
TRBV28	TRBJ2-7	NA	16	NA	CASSSYWYGTTYEQYF	TGTGCCAGCAGTTCCTACTGGTATGGGACAACCTACGAGCAGTACTTC
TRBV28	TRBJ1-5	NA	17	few	CASSLSPSRGAFQPQHF	TGTGCCAGCAGTTTATCCCCGTCGAGGGGGGCGTTTCAGCCCCAGCATTTT
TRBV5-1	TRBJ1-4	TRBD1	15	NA	CASSLRGGLDEKLFF	TGCGCCAGCAGCTTGCGAGGGGGCCTGGATGAAAAACTGTTTTTT
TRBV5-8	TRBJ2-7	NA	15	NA	CASSRRGSSVVEQYF	TGTGCCAGCAGCAGAAGAGGGTCCTCCGTCGTGGAGCAGTACTTC
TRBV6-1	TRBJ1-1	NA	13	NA	CASRGIGYAEAFF	TGTGCCAGCAGGGGGATTGGTTACGCTGAAGCTTTCTTT
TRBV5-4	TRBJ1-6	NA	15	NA	CASSSVVGGNSPLHF	TGTGCCAGCAGCTCAGTTGTGGGCGGGAATTCACCCCTCCACTTT
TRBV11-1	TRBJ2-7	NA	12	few	CASSFSSYEQYF	TGTGCCAGCAGCTTTTCCAGTTACGAGCAGTACTTC
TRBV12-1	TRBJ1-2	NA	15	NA	CASSPAGPSRNGYTF	TGTGCCAGCAGCCCGGCGGGACCGTCTAGGAATGGCTACACCTTC